The 10 T cell receptor beta chains below were found in one sample sequenced in a study of T cells in severe cutaneous drug reactions. Libraries were made by iRepertoire multiplex PCR with TCR subtype-specific primers for bulk and single-cell sequencing. From its re-call of the multiplex PCR reads, TCRdb lists each CDR3 protein once, without DNA. This repertoire comprises about 8,300 distinct CDR3 sequences; its ten largest clones make up 20% to 30%. Carbamazepine had induced Stevens-Johnson syndrome or toxic epidermal necrolysis in the sequenced donors. The sample taken for sequencing was cells from a skin blister. The receptors stem from a human donor with a severe cutaneous adverse drug reaction.

J is TRBJ1-5 and V is TRBV27; the TCRdb D gene call, TRBD1, has no DNA to confirm it. Germline CDR1 MNHEY, CDR2 SMNVEV (reference sequence). The CDR3 sequence is 15 residues long. The CDR3 region is CASSLFSGANQPQHF.

The rearrangement uses TRBV7-2 and TRBJ2-5. The CDR3 totals 12 residues. The V gene's germline CDR1 is SGHTA and CDR2 FQGNSA. The CDR3 spells CASSLAWETQYF.

This clonotype shows up as medium-sized by frequency. This sequence joins TRBV9 and TRBJ1-1; the D call of TRBD1 rests on TCRdb alone, since no DNA is present to check it. The CDR3 consists of 12 residues. CDR1 SGDLS and CDR2 YYNGEE come from the germline V gene. CDR3 sequence: CASSGPQPEAFF.

The chain carries TRBV19 and TRBJ1-1. The CDR3 runs to 14 residues. Germline-derived CDR1 and CDR2 are LNHDA and SQIVND (reference sequence). CDR3 sequence: CASSSIDQNTEAFF. The variable domain in full, completed from reference TRBV19 and TRBJ1-1, reads DGGITQSPKYLFRKEGQNVTLSCEQNLNHDAMYWYRQDPGQGLRLIYYSQIVNDFQKGDIAEGYSVSREKKESFPLTVTSAQKNPTAFYLCASSSIDQNTEAFFGQGTRLTVV.

This chain joins TRBV3-1 and TRBJ2-7; the TCRdb D gene call, TRBD1, has no DNA to confirm it. This CDR3 region has 14 residues. The germline V gene has CDR1 LGHDT and CDR2 YNNKEL (reference sequence). The chain's CDR3 is CASSQEPGGYEQYF.

This clonotype ranks as medium-sized in terms of frequency. The gene calls are TRBV12-3 or TRBV12-4 and TRBJ1-1. CDR3 size: 12 residues. Here the CDR3 reads CASSGSRVGAFF.

The V and J genes are TRBV9 and TRBJ1-2. This CDR3 has 14 residues. CDR1 is SGDLS and CDR2 is YYNGEE in the germline V gene. The CDR3 here is CASSGLPGNYGYTF.

The genes are TRBV29-1 and TRBJ1-1. The CDR3 sequence is 13 residues long. Germline V gene data show CDR1 as SQVTM and CDR2 as ANQGSEA. CDR3 sequence reads: CSVPFVGNTEAFF.

The V gene is TRBV4-3, the J gene TRBJ1-1; TCRdb gives TRBD1 as the D gene, but with no DNA this cannot be confirmed. Germline values: CDR1 LGHNA, CDR2 YSLEER. There are 15 residues in the CDR3. The CDR3 here is CASSQDWGSGSEAFF.

The gene calls are TRBV29-1 and TRBJ2-7; TCRdb proposes TRBD2, but this gene call is untestable without DNA. CDR1 is SQVTM, CDR2 ANQGSEA, per germline. CDR3 length: 16 amino acids. This CDR3 reads CSVVLESASGFGEQYF.